The T cell receptor beta chain under discussion was sequenced for a study of PD-1 blockade in classical Hodgkin lymphoma. V lost 5 bases to trimming and J lost 1 base, with 14 bases between them. Germline V gives CDR1 MGHRA, CDR2 YSYEKL. The CDR3 is made up of 15 amino acids. Measured with immunoSEQ multiplex PCR; TCRdb has only the in-frame clones, and not every one. Among tens of thousands of clones listed, over 60% were seen once. Study-level points and caveats: Among the patients, those starting nivolumab under 1 year after ASCT were excluded. Reasons behind the repertoire differences stay unclear, perhaps disease activity or earlier therapy. While CD8+ TCR diversity did not rise significantly by C4D1, CD4+ TCR diversity did.

As to this clone: Its antigen is unknown.

Each and every patient relapsed after autologous stem cell transplantation, and patients got differing brentuximab vedotin exposure. The sample was peripheral blood mononuclear cells (PBMCs), taken before the second cycle of nivolumab. The chain has TRBV4-1 and TRBJ1-2; D gene uncertain. This clonotype originated in a human donor with classical Hodgkin lymphoma. This chain's CDR3 is CASSSRREGNYGYTF. DNA for the CDR3: TGCGCCAGCAGCTCCCGACGGGAAGGTAACTATGGCTACACCTTC.